Each of the 7 T cell receptor beta chains below was sequenced from the same sample in a study of T cell responses to AZD1222 COVID-19 vaccine. Assay used: immunoSEQ multiplex PCR; TCRdb lists only in-frame clones, some missing. The sample holds roughly 120,000 clones, roughly 90% seen once. The starting material was peripheral blood, obtained 28 days after the second AZD1222 dose. The receptors were gathered from an adult who received the AZD1222 COVID-19 vaccine.

Only a few counts were recorded for this clone. The chain joins TRBV10-3 to TRBJ2-5; no reliable D call. CDR3 length: 13 amino acids. CDR1 is ENHRY, CDR2 SYGVKD, per germline. Trimming left V 0 bases short and J 5 bases short, with 7 bases between. CDR3 region: CAISESSAETQYF. The CDR3 region has the DNA TGTGCCATCAGTGAGTCGAGCGCGGAGACCCAGTACTTC.

The CDR3, as DNA: TGTGCCAGCAGCTTGGGACAGGGTGATCAGCCCCAGCATTTT. It is translated as CASSLGQGDQPQHF. The rearrangement uses TRBV5-4 and TRBJ1-5; 7 bases line up with TRBD1. The V segment lost 0 bases and the J segment 5 bases; nucleotides outside the gene matches: 2. The CDR3 length is 14 residues. CDR1 and CDR2 (germline): SGHNT, YYREEE (reference sequence).

The rearrangement joins TRBV18 to TRBJ1-5, with TRBD1 identical over 8 bases. Trimming at V came to 6 bases and at J to 7 bases, leaving 8 bases not matched to a gene. The CDR3 is made up of 14 amino acids. Germline CDR1 is KGHSH and CDR2 is LQKENI. The DNA for the CDR3 is TGTGCCAGCTCGCCGGGACAGGTTGGACAGCCCCAGCATTTT. Translated: CASSPGQVGQPQHF.

The rearrangement uses TRBV28 and TRBJ1-5; tentatively, D is TRBD1 (6 bases). The CDR3 is made up of 14 amino acids. Trimming stripped 6 bases from V and 2 bases from J, with 11 bases between. Per germline, CDR1 MDHEN and CDR2 SYDVKM. The CDR3 region has the DNA TGTGCCAGCAGCGACAGGTTGGGCAATCAGCCCCAGCATTTT. This gives the protein CASSDRLGNQPQHF.

J is TRBJ2-5 and V is TRBV11-2; the D gene is possibly TRBD1 (7 bases). The V gene lost 2 bases and the J gene lost 4 bases, with 11 bases spanning the gap. The CDR3 spans 14 residues. Germline V CDR1 and CDR2: SGHAT, FQNNGV. The CDR3 spells CASSLRGRGETQYF. DNA of the CDR3: TGTGCCAGCAGCTTAAGGGGGCGGGGAGAGACCCAGTACTTC.

This clone has more than one count but fewer than ten. V is TRBV9 and J is TRBJ1-1; D gene uncertain. There are 12 residues in the CDR3. Germline V gene sequence: CDR1 SGDLS, CDR2 YYNGEE. Trimming took 2 bases from V and 7 from J, leaving 9 bases between them. The CDR3 bases are TGTGCCAGCAGCGTTAACGGGATTGAAGCTTTCTTT. This codes for CASSVNGIEAFF.

The rearrangement joins TRBV7-3 to TRBJ2-1; D may be TRBD1 or TRBD2 (5 bases each). V was pared by 5 bases and J by 7 bases, with 18 bases between. Germline V lookup: CDR1 SGHTA, CDR2 FQGTGA. The CDR3 runs to 15 residues. The CDR3 coding sequence is TGTGCCAGCAGCACGCGGACTGGACATGGGAATGAGCAGTTCTTC. Protein: CASSTRTGHGNEQFF. The complete variable domain, with remaining parts taken from reference TRBV7-3 and TRBJ2-1, reads GAGVSQTPSNKVTEKGKYVELRCDPISGHTALYWYRQSLGQGPEFLIYFQGTGAADDSGLPNDRFFAVRPEGSVSTLKIQRTERGDSAVYLCASSTRTGHGNEQFFGPGTRLTVL.